These T cell receptor beta chains were read from a single sample in a study of blood T cell repertoires in COVID-19. This table comes from immunoSEQ multiplex PCR, and its TCRdb copy is limited to in-frame clones, with some not included. The sample carries 200,000 to 250,000 clones, about 90% recorded once. Input material: peripheral blood. Receptors were obtained from a woman between 50 and 59 years old with acute or convalescent COVID-19. CDR3s include the opening cysteine and the closing phenylalanine or tryptophan. D genes are given only for firm matches. Size is omitted from some rows. Given values are once, few, many or a class for expanded clones.

j_call clone_size v_call d_call cdr3_nt cdr3_aa
TRBJ1-4 . TRBV10-3 . TGTGCCATCAGTGAGGGACAGAATAATGAAAAACTGTTTTTT CAISEGQNNEKLFF
TRBJ2-7 . TRBV11-2 TRBD1 TGTGCCAGCAGCCCCGGGACAGGGTCATACGAGCAGTACTTC CASSPGTGSYEQYF
TRBJ2-7 . TRBV20-1 TRBD1 TGCAGTGCTAGTGGCCCTAGGGGGCTGGTCTACGAGCAGTACTTC CSASGPRGLVYEQYF
TRBJ2-5 . TRBV19 TRBD2 TGTGCCAGTAGCCCTAGACTAGCGGAGCAAGAGACCCAGTACTTC CASSPRLAEQETQYF
TRBJ2-7 . TRBV27 TRBD1 TGTGCCAGCAGTTGGGGACAGGGTGCGATTGAGCAGTACTTC CASSWGQGAIEQYF
TRBJ2-5 . TRBV5-1 TRBD2 TGCGCCAGCACCGTCACTAGCGGGGCTCAAGAGACCCAGTACTTC CASTVTSGAQETQYF
TRBJ2-1 . TRBV9 TRBD1 TGTGCCAGCAGCGTAGTCCAGGGGGCTTACAATGAGCAGTTCTTC CASSVVQGAYNEQFF
TRBJ1-1 . TRBV29-1 TRBD1 TGCAGCGAACAGGACAGGGGTTTCGCTGAAGCTTTCTTT CSEQDRGFAEAFF
TRBJ1-2 . TRBV9 TRBD1 TGTGCCAGCAGGTGGGGACAGGGGGAGGACTATGGCTACACCTTC CASRWGQGEDYGYTF
TRBJ2-7 . TRBV7-9 TRBD1 TGTGCCAGCAGCTTAGCTCCAGGGGGCCCTTACTTC CASSLAPGGPYF
TRBJ1-3 . TRBV19 . TGTGCCAGCTCTCCGGGACACCTCCGAGACACCATATATTTT CASSPGHLRDTIYF
TRBJ1-1 . TRBV19 TRBD1 TGTGCCAGTAGTATAGAGAACAGGGGGAACACTGAAGCTTTCTTT CASSIENRGNTEAFF
TRBJ2-5 . TRBV6-5 TRBD1 TGTGCCAGCAGTTGGACAGGCAACCAAGAGACCCAGTACTTC CASSWTGNQETQYF
TRBJ2-7 . TRBV30 . TGTGCCTGGAGCGACAGGTCCTACGAGCAGTACTTC CAWSDRSYEQYF
TRBJ1-2 . TRBV29-1 . TGCAGCGTCCTTCGGGAACAGGGATGGGGCTACACCTTC CSVLREQGWGYTF
TRBJ2-7 . TRBV27 TRBD1 TGTGCCAGCAGCCATGGGACCTGGACAGGGAAGAGGTACGAGCAGTACTTC CASSHGTWTGKRYEQYF
TRBJ2-3 . TRBV18 TRBD2 TGTGCCAGCTCACCGACTAGCGGGGGCACAGATACGCAGTATTTT CASSPTSGGTDTQYF
TRBJ2-4 . TRBV7-9 TRBD2 TGTGCCAGCAGCGCCGGGGGGGCCCTGAACATTCAGTACTTC CASSAGGALNIQYF
TRBJ2-7 . TRBV18 . TGTGCCAGCTCACCTTCGACAGGATACTACGAGCAGTACTTC CASSPSTGYYEQYF
TRBJ2-5 . TRBV14 TRBD2 TGTGCCAGCAGCCAAGGACTAGCGGGGCGGGAGACCCAGTACTTC CASSQGLAGRETQYF
TRBJ2-2 . TRBV19 TRBD2 TGTGCCAGTAGTATACTAGCGGTGAACACCGGGGAGCTGTTTTTT CASSILAVNTGELFF
TRBJ2-7 . TRBV30 TRBD1 TGTGCCTGGAGTCCGCAGGGGGTCGAGCAGTACTTC CAWSPQGVEQYF
TRBJ1-2 . TRBV3-1/TRBV3-2 TRBD1 TGTGCCAGCAGCCCCAGGGGGCGTTATGGCTACACCTTC CASSPRGRYGYTF
TRBJ1-4 . TRBV12-3/TRBV12-4 . TGTGCCAGCACCTTGGGGAGAGAGGTGATTTTT CASTLGREVIF
TRBJ2-3 . TRBV12-3/TRBV12-4 . TGTGCCAGCAATGACTTCACAGATACGCAGTATTTT CASNDFTDTQYF
TRBJ2-7 . TRBV4-3 TRBD1 TGCGCCAGCAGCCAAGCCACCGGGACAGGGTTCGAGCAGTACTTC CASSQATGTGFEQYF
TRBJ2-7 . TRBV3-1/TRBV3-2 TRBD2 TGTGCCAGCAGCCACCAGCGGGGACGCTCCTACGAGCAGTACTTC CASSHQRGRSYEQYF
TRBJ1-6 . TRBV27 TRBD1 TGTGCCAGCAGTTTCAGGGACAGGGAATGGTCACCCCTCCACTTT CASSFRDREWSPLHF
TRBJ2-2 . TRBV19 . TGTGCCAGTAGTTCGTCACAGGTCCCCGGGGAGCTGTTTTTT CASSSSQVPGELFF
TRBJ2-3 . TRBV11-3 . TGTGCCAGCAGCTCGGGGGGCAACACAGATACGCAGTATTTT CASSSGGNTDTQYF
TRBJ2-2 . TRBV29-1 TRBD2 TGCAGCGTTAAAGTCCCAGGGATAGCGGGCACCGGGGAGCTGTTTTTT CSVKVPGIAGTGELFF
TRBJ2-5 . TRBV5-1 . TGCGCCAGCAGCTTGTTTGAGTCGAGTATCGAGACCCAGTACTTC CASSLFESSIETQYF
TRBJ2-2 . TRBV7-9 TRBD1 TGTGCCAGCAGTTCTAGGCAGGGGGCCGCGAACACCGGGGAGCTGTTTTTT CASSSRQGAANTGELFF
TRBJ2-7 once TRBV7-2 . TGTGCCAGCAGCTTCCCGGGACTTAGCTACGAGCAGTACTTC CASSFPGLSYEQYF
TRBJ2-1 . TRBV4-1 TRBD2 TGCGCCAGCAGCAAGGTAGCGGGAGAAACCTACAATGAGCAGTTCTTC CASSKVAGETYNEQFF
TRBJ2-2 . TRBV2 TRBD2 TGTGCCAGCAGTGTATTAGCGGGGGGACTAAACACCGGGGAGCTGTTTTTT CASSVLAGGLNTGELFF
TRBJ1-1 once TRBV30 . TGTGCCTGGAGTGTATCCCAGGGAAACACTGAAGCTTTCTTT CAWSVSQGNTEAFF
TRBJ2-3 . TRBV5-5 . TGTGCCAGCAGCTTGGTGGTGGGATCGGGGGATACGCAGTATTTT CASSLVVGSGDTQYF
TRBJ2-5 . TRBV3-1/TRBV3-2 TRBD2 TGTGCCAGCCGTGGGAGGGCGGGGGAGACCCAGTACTTC CASRGRAGETQYF
TRBJ2-5 few TRBV11-2 . TGTGCCAGCAGCTTACACGCAGGGCGGGGAGAGACCCAGTACTTC CASSLHAGRGETQYF
TRBJ2-7 . TRBV9 . TGTGCCAGCAGCGACTCCGACGGGGACGAGCAGTACTTC CASSDSDGDEQYF
TRBJ2-5 . TRBV7-2 TRBD2 TGTGCCAGCAGTAGTAGCGGGGGGGAGACCCAGTACTTC CASSSSGGETQYF
TRBJ2-3 . TRBV27 . TGTGCCACCTCCGAAGGGGGATCAGATACGCAGTATTTT CATSEGGSDTQYF
TRBJ1-3 . TRBV11-3 TRBD1 TGTGCCAGCAGCTTCGGGACACAGGGGGCTGTGTTGGGAAACACCATATATTTT CASSFGTQGAVLGNTIYF
TRBJ1-1 . TRBV7-2 . TGTGCCAGCAGTCCCTGGGGGGAGGGTGAAGCTTTCTTT CASSPWGEGEAFF
TRBJ1-1 . TRBV19 TRBD1 TGTGCCAGTAGCACCCGGGACAGACTGGGGTCCTTT CASSTRDRLGSF
TRBJ2-2 . TRBV7-9 . TGTGCCAGCAGCATTGGGTTGGGACTTAACACCGGGGAGCTGTTTTTT CASSIGLGLNTGELFF
TRBJ1-1 . TRBV29-1 . TGCAGCGTTGGGCCCTCAGGGAACACTGAAGCTTTCTTT CSVGPSGNTEAFF